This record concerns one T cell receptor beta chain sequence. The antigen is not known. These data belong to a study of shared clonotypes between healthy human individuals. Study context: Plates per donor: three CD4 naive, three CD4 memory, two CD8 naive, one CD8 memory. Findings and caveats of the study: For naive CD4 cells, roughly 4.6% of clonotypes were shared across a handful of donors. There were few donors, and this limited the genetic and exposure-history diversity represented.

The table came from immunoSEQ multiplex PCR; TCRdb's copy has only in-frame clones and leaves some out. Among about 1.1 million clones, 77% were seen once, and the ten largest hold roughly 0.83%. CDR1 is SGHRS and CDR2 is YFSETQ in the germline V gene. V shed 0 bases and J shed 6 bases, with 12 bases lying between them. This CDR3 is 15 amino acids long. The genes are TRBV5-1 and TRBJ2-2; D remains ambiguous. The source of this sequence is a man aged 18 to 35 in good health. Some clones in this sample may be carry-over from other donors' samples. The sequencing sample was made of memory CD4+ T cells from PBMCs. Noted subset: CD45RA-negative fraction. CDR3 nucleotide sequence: TGCGCCAGCAGCTTGGAACAGTATTTGGCCGGGGAGCTGTTTTTT. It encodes CASSLEQYLAGELFF.